Listed here are 19 T cell receptor beta chains from one sample, sequenced in a study of T cells after yellow fever vaccination. Each CDR3 protein is one row after TCRdb ran MiXCR on the 5' RACE reads. The sample yields about 140,000 distinct CDR3 sequences, roughly 8% seen once. Source: CD4+ T cells sorted from PBMCs, taken 5 days after the yellow fever booster vaccination. All receptors derive from a man aged 25 to 40 who received the YFV17D yellow fever vaccine.

This clonotype was found many times. The chain is built from TRBV9 and TRBJ2-1, with 14 bases aligning to TRBD2. The CDR3 has 15 residues. The V gene's germline CDR1 is SGDLS and CDR2 YYNGEE. V shed 3 bases, J shed 7 bases, and the junction held 3 bases outside the gene matches. In DNA form, the CDR3 reads TGTGCCAGCAGCGCTCGGACTAGCGGGGGGAATGAGCAGTTCTTC. It translates to CASSARTSGGNEQFF.

This clonotype turned up a few times. The chain joins TRBV5-4 to TRBJ2-7; 11 bases are shared with TRBD2. V lost 4 bases to trimming and J lost 2 bases; unmatched junction nucleotides: 5. Germline CDR1 reads SGHNT; CDR2 reads YYREEE (reference sequence). The CDR3 runs to 15 residues. The CDR3 region has the DNA TGTGCCAGCAGCCACACTAGCGGGGGAGCCTACGAGCAGTACTTC. Its protein product is CASSHTSGGAYEQYF. The full variable domain, with the rest looked up from reference TRBV5-4 and TRBJ2-7, is ETGVTQSPTHLIKTRGQQVTLRCSSQSGHNTVSWYQQALGQGPQFIFQYYREEENGRGNFPPRFSGLQFPNYSSELNVNALELDDSALYLCASSHTSGGAYEQYFGPGTRLTVT.

This sequence joins TRBV5-1 and TRBJ2-7; TRBD1 matches 8 bases. After removal of 4 bases from V and 4 bases from J, the junction contained 10 bases not matched to a gene. This CDR3 comprises 15 residues. Germline CDR1 reads SGHRS; CDR2 reads YFSETQ. Here the CDR3 reads CASSATGENTYEQYF. CDR3 nucleotide sequence: TGCGCCAGCAGCGCGACAGGGGAAAACACGTACGAGCAGTACTTC.

This clonotype was seen repeatedly, ten times or more. The CDR3, as DNA: TGTGCCAGCAGCTTTGGGGACAGGGTTCAAGAGACCCAGTACTTC. It specifies CASSFGDRVQETQYF. This sequence joins TRBV7-9 and TRBJ2-5; TRBD1 agrees at 9 bases. V lost 3 bases and J lost 2; bases outside the gene matches: 4. The V gene's germline CDR1 is SEHNR and CDR2 FQNEAQ (reference sequence). This CDR3 comprises 15 residues.

This clonotype was observed many times. The chain is built from TRBV10-3 and TRBJ2-5, with D perhaps TRBD1 (6 bases). CDR3 length: 13 residues. The germline V gene has CDR1 ENHRY and CDR2 SYGVKD. V dropped 5 bases and J dropped 3 bases, with 10 bases sitting between them. The CDR3 reads CAISIGQKETQYF. Here the CDR3 DNA reads TGTGCCATCAGTATTGGACAGAAAGAGACCCAGTACTTC.

This clonotype has at least ten counts. The chain's CDR3 is CSALNPGPITHEQYF. The DNA for the CDR3 is TGCAGTGCTCTAAACCCGGGACCAATAACCCACGAGCAGTACTTC. V gene TRBV20-1 combines with J gene TRBJ2-7; D is possibly TRBD1 or TRBD2 (5 bases each). The V end was cut by 5 bases, the J end by 5 bases, with 22 bases between. The CDR3 is made up of 15 amino acids. The germline V gene encodes CDR1 DFQATT and CDR2 SNEGSKA (reference sequence).

In its sample, this clonotype was seen many times. The genes are TRBV3-1 and TRBJ2-6; 8 nucleotides match TRBD1. CDR3 size: 16 residues. Germline values: CDR1 LGHDT, CDR2 YNNKEL (reference sequence). The ends lost 0 bases at V and 12 bases at J; junction bases unmatched: 10. CDR3 bases: TGTGCCAGCAGCCAAGACCCGACAGGGGTGAGTGGCGTCCTGACTTTC. Translating it yields CASSQDPTGVSGVLTF.

The sample holds many counts of this clonotype. CDR3 DNA: TGTGCCAGCAGCTTAGCCGGAGCGGGAGCTGAGCAGTTCTTC. The encoded protein is CASSLAGAGAEQFF. The rearrangement joins TRBV7-2 to TRBJ2-1; 8 bases map to TRBD2. The length of the CDR3 is 14 residues. The V segment lost 0 bases and the J segment 9 bases; nucleotides outside the gene matches: 4. Looked up from germline, CDR1 is SGHTA and CDR2 is FQGNSA.

In its sample, this clonotype was seen many times. The V gene is TRBV6-5, the J gene TRBJ2-3, with D uncertain. Per germline, CDR1 MNHEY and CDR2 SVGAGI. The CDR3 length is 15 residues. Trimming took off 0 bases at V and 4 bases at J, with 11 bases between the two ends. The CDR3 loop is CASSYSNGPPDTQYF. The CDR3 coding sequence is TGTGCCAGCAGTTACTCGAATGGGCCGCCAGATACGCAGTATTTT.

This clonotype was observed a handful of times. The chain recombines TRBV20-1 with TRBJ1-4, with 7 bases fitting TRBD1. In germline, CDR1 is DFQATT, CDR2 SNEGSKA (reference sequence). The trim removed 6 bases at V and 2 bases at J, leaving 12 bases unmatched. This CDR3 is built from 16 residues. This chain's CDR3 is CSAMQGVTTTNEKLFF. Written as DNA, the CDR3 is TGCAGTGCAATGCAGGGGGTTACGACGACTAATGAAAAACTGTTTTTT.

This clonotype was seen at least ten times. The chain couples TRBV7-2 to TRBJ2-7; TRBD2 might be the D (6 bases). The V gene lost 3 bases and the J gene lost 6 bases, with 15 bases spanning the gap. The CDR3 has 14 amino acids. The germline V gene encodes CDR1 SGHTA and CDR2 FQGNSA. CDR3 loop: CASSLSGGPSEQYF. The CDR3 region has the DNA TGTGCCAGCAGCTTGTCCGGAGGGCCTAGCGAGCAGTACTTC.

The sample holds many counts of this clonotype. The CDR3 region has the DNA TGTGCCATCAGTGCAGGACTAGCAGGAGGGCACGAGCAGTACTTC. It encodes CAISAGLAGGHEQYF. The chain carries TRBV10-3 and TRBJ2-7, with 8 bases fitting TRBD2. The J segment lost 5 bases and the V segment lost 4 bases, leaving 10 bases of the junction unmatched. The CDR3 contains 15 residues. Germline V gene data show CDR1 as ENHRY and CDR2 as SYGVKD.

This clonotype was detected only a few times. The chain recombines TRBV20-1 with TRBJ1-5, with TRBD1 identical over 10 bases. CDR3 length: 15 amino acids. Trimming at V came to 6 bases and at J to 4 bases, leaving 9 bases not matched to a gene. Per the germline V gene, CDR1 is DFQATT and CDR2 is SNEGSKA (reference sequence). CDR3 amino acids: CSADRPGQGNQPQHF. DNA for the CDR3: TGCAGTGCCGATCGACCGGGACAGGGGAATCAGCCCCAGCATTTT.

This clonotype was observed many times. The rearrangement uses TRBV7-9 and TRBJ2-4, with a tentative D call TRBD2 (6 bases). The CDR3 loop spans 16 amino acids. Trimming shortened V by 1 base and J by 1 base, and 11 bases separated the two germline ends. CDR1 and CDR2 from the germline V gene are SEHNR and FQNEAQ (reference sequence). The CDR3 loop reads CASSLDGGTAKNIQYF. In nucleotides, the CDR3 is TGTGCCAGCAGCTTAGACGGGGGTACGGCCAAAAACATTCAGTACTTC.

Many counts were recorded for this clonotype. The chain carries TRBV5-8 and TRBJ1-3; 9 bases map to TRBD1. V lost 5 bases, J lost 7 bases, and 7 bases stayed unmatched. The V gene's germline CDR1 is SGHTS and CDR2 YDEGEE. The length of the CDR3 is 14 residues. In DNA form, the CDR3 reads TGTGCCAGCAGGCAAGGACAGGGGTTCAACACCATATATTTT. Its protein product is CASRQGQGFNTIYF.

The V gene is TRBV20-1, the J gene TRBJ2-3; 14 bases agree with TRBD2. The trim removed 5 bases at V and 5 bases at J, leaving 9 bases unmatched. The CDR3 is 16 residues long. Germline V gives CDR1 DFQATT, CDR2 SNEGSKA (reference sequence). The CDR3 coding sequence is TGCAGTGCTGGAAGACTAGCGGGAGGGCAAGTAGATACGCAGTATTTT. Translated: CSAGRLAGGQVDTQYF.

A remark on this clonotype: This could be a read error, since a much larger clone is one nucleotide away. The chain has TRBV20-1 and TRBJ2-1; D possibly corresponds to TRBD1 (6 bases). This CDR3 has 14 amino acids. The V end lost 6 bases, the J end lost 7 bases, and 19 bases lay between the germline ends. Per germline, CDR1 DFQATT and CDR2 SNEGSKA (reference sequence). CDR3 in amino acids: CSAPPAGASNEQFF. CDR3 nucleotide sequence: TGCAGTGCCCCCCCCGCAGGGGCGAGTAATGAGCAGTTCTTC.

This clonotype was seen many times. The rearrangement joins TRBV7-9 to TRBJ2-4; the match to TRBD2 covers 12 bases. Germline lookup yields CDR1 SEHNR and CDR2 FQNEAQ (reference sequence). The CDR3 consists of 16 residues. The J segment lost 2 bases and the V segment lost 4 bases, leaving 3 bases of the junction unmatched. The CDR3 DNA sequence: TGTGCCAGCAGCTCTAGCGGGAGGGCCTCCAAAAACATTCAGTACTTC. Its translation: CASSSSGRASKNIQYF.

This clonotype was recorded many times. This rearrangement joins TRBV20-1 to TRBJ2-1, with TRBD2 matching 7 bases. This CDR3 spans 13 amino acids. Germline-derived CDR1 and CDR2 are DFQATT and SNEGSKA (reference sequence). The CDR3 DNA reads as TGCAGCCCCAAGGCTAGCGGACACAATGAGCAGTTCTTC. Its protein product is CSPKASGHNEQFF.